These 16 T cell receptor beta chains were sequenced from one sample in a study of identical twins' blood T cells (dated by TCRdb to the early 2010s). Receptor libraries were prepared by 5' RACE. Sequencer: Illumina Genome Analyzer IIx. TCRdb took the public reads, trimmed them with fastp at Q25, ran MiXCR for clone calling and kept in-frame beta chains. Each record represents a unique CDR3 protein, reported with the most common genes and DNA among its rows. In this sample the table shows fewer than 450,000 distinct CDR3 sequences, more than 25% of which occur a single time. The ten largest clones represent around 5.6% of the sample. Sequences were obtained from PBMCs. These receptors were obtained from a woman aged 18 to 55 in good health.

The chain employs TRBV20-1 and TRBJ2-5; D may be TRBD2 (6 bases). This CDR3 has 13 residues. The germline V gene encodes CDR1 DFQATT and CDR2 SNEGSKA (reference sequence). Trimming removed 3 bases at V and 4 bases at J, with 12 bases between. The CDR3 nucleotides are TGCAGTGCTAGTTTCCCGGGAGCAGAGACCCAGTACTTC. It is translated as CSASFPGAETQYF.

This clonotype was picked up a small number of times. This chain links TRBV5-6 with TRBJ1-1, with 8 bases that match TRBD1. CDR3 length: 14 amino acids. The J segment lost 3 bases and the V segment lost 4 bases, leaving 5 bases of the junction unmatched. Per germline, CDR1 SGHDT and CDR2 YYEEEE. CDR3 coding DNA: TGTGCCAGCAGCCATAGGACAGGGTACACTGAAGCTTTCTTT. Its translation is CASSHRTGYTEAFF.

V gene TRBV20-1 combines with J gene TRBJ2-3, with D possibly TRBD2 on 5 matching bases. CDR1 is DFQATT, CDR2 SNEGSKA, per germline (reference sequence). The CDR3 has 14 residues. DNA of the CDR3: TGCAGCGCCAGCCCGAGCGGATACACAGATACGCAGTATTTT. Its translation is CSASPSGYTDTQYF.

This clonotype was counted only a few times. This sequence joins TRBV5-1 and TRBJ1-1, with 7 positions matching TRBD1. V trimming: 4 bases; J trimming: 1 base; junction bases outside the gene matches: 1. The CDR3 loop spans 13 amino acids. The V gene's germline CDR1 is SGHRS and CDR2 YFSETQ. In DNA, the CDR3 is TGCGCCAGCAGCGGACAGGAGAACACTGAAGCTTTCTTT. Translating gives CASSGQENTEAFF.

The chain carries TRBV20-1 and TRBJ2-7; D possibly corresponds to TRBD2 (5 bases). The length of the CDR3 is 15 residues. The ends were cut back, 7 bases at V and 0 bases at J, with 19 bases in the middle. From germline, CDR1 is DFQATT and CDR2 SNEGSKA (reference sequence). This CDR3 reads CSGRPRTGLSYEQYF. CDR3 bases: TGCAGTGGCAGGCCCCGGACTGGACTCTCCTACGAGCAGTACTTC.

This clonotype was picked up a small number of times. CDR3 DNA: TGTGCCACCAGTGATAGGCATACGCAGTATTTT. This sequence encodes CATSDRHTQYF. V and J are TRBV24-1 and TRBJ2-3, with D uncertain. The CDR3 extends over 11 amino acids. The germline V and J ends were trimmed by 3 bases and 7 bases, with 4 bases remaining between them. Per germline, CDR1 KGHDR and CDR2 SFDVKD.

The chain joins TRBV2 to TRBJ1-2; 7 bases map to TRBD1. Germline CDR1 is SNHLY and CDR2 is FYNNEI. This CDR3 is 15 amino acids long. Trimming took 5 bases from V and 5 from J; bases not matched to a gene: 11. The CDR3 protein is CASSLDRTGVYGYTF. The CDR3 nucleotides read TGTGCCAGCAGTCTGGACAGGACGGGGGTATATGGCTACACCTTC.

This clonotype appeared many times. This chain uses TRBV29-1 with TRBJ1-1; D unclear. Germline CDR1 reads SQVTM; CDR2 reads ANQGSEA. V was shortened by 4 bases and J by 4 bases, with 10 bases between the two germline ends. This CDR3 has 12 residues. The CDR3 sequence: CSVVGGVTEAFF. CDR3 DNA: TGCAGCGTTGTAGGCGGGGTCACTGAAGCTTTCTTT. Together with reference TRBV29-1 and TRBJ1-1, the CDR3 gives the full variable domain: SAVISQKPSRDICQRGTSLTIQCQVDSQVTMMFWYRQQPGQSLTLIATANQGSEATYESGFVIDKFPISRPNLTFSTLTVSNMSPEDSSIYLCSVVGGVTEAFFGQGTRLTVV.

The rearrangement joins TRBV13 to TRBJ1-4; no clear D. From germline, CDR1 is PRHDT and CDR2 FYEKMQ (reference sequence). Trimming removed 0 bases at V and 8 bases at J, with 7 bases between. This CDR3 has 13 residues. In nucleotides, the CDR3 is TGTGCCAGCAGCTTAGGCGGGGAAGAAAAACTGTTTTTT. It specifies CASSLGGEEKLFF.

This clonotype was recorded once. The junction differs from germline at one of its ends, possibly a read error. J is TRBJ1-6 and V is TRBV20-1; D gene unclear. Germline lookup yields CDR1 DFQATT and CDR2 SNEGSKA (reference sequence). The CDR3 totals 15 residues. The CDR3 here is CSARSPESFNSPLHF. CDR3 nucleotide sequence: TGCAGTGCCAGGTCCCCCGAGTCCTTTAATTCACCCCTCCACTTT.

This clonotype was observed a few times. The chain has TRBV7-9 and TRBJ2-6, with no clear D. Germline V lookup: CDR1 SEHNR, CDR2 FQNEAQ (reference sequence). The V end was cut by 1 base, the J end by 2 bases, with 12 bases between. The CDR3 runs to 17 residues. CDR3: CASSLELGNTGANVLTF. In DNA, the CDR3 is TGTGCCAGCAGCTTAGAATTAGGGAATACTGGGGCCAACGTCCTGACTTTC.

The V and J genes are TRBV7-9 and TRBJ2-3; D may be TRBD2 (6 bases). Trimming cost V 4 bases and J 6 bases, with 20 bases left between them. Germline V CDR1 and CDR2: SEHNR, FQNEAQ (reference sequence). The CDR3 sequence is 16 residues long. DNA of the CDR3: TGTGCCAGCAGCTACTCCGGGAGCGGGCAAATGGATACGCAGTATTTT. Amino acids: CASSYSGSGQMDTQYF.

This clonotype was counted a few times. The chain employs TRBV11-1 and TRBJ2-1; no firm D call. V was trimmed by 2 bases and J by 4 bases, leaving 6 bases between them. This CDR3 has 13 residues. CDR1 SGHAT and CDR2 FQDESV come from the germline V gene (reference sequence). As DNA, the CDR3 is TGTGCCAGCAGCTTATCCACATACAATGAGCAGTTCTTC. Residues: CASSLSTYNEQFF.

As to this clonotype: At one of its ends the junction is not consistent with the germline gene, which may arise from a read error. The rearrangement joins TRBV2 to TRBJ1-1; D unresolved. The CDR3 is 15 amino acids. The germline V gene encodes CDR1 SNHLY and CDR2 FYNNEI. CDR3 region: CASSDVGSTNTGAFF. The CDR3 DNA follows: TGTGCCAGCAGTGATGTCGGCAGCACGAACACTGGAGCTTTCTTT. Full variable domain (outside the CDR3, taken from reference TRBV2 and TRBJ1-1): EPEVTQTPSHQVTQMGQEVILRCVPISNHLYFYWYRQILGQKVEFLVSFYNNEISEKSEIFDDQFSVERPDGSNFTLKIRSTKLEDSAMYFCASSDVGSTNTGAFFGQGTRLTVV.

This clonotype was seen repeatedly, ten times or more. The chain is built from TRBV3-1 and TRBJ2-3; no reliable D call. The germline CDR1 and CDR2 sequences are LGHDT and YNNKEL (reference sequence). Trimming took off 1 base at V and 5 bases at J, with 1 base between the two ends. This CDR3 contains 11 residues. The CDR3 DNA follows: TGTGCCAGCAGCCAAGGAGATACGCAGTATTTT. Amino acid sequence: CASSQGDTQYF.

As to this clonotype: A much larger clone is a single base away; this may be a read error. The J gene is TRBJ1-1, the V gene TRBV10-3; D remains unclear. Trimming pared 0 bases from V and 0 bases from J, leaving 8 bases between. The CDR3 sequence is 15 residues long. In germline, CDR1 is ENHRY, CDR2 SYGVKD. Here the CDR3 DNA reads TGTGCCATCAGTGAGTCTTTGGGAATGAACACTGAAGCTTTCTTT. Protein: CAISESLGMNTEAFF.